This is a list of T cell receptor beta chains from one sample in a study of naive and memory T cell subsets. Each CDR3 protein gets one entry after TCRdb re-called the 5' RACE reads with MiXCR. Of about 60,000 distinct CDR3 sequences detected, more than 6.5% appear once; the ten largest clones hold roughly a fifth. These receptors all stem from a female donor in good health. Both conserved end residues are part of each CDR3. Fields, in order: D gene, V gene, clone size, J gene, CDR3 protein, CDR3 DNA. D genes are given only for firm matches. Rows may omit the clone size; those that give it use once, few, many or a size class.

D: NA
V: TRBV13
size: NA
J: TRBJ1-5
CDR3: CASSNTNQPQHF
DNA: TGTGCCAGCAGCAACACGAATCAGCCCCAGCATTTT

D: TRBD1
V: TRBV12-3/TRBV12-4
size: many
J: TRBJ1-5
CDR3: CASSGQGNQPQHF
DNA: TGTGCCAGCTCGGGACAGGGAAATCAGCCCCAGCATTTT

D: NA
V: TRBV7-2
size: many
J: TRBJ1-2
CDR3: CASSTPQPGSSYGYTF
DNA: TGTGCCAGCAGCACCCCCCAACCTGGGTCGTCCTATGGCTACACCTTC

D: TRBD1
V: TRBV28
size: NA
J: TRBJ1-2
CDR3: CASKQPNRGLVGYTF
DNA: TGTGCCAGCAAACAGCCTAACAGGGGACTCGTCGGCTACACCTTC

D: NA
V: TRBV27
size: many
J: TRBJ2-5
CDR3: CASSLVGGQETQYF
DNA: TGTGCCAGCAGTTTAGTGGGGGGCCAAGAGACCCAGTACTTC

D: NA
V: TRBV20-1
size: NA
J: TRBJ2-7
CDR3: CSARKRVEQYF
DNA: TGCAGTGCCAGGAAGAGGGTTGAGCAGTACTTC

D: NA
V: TRBV30
size: many
J: TRBJ1-1
CDR3: CAWSYHGDTEAFF
DNA: TGTGCCTGGAGTTATCACGGGGACACTGAAGCTTTCTTT

D: NA
V: TRBV7-3
size: many
J: TRBJ1-6
CDR3: CASSLVYSPLHF
DNA: TGTGCCAGCAGCTTAGTATATTCACCCCTCCACTTT

D: TRBD2
V: TRBV7-2
size: few
J: TRBJ2-7
CDR3: CASSLDGAGAGYEQYF
DNA: TGTGCCAGCAGCTTAGATGGAGCGGGAGCTGGCTACGAGCAGTACTTC

D: TRBD2
V: TRBV3-1
size: many
J: TRBJ2-1
CDR3: CASSQVPGTGGPGTSGRVLFF
DNA: TGTGCCAGCAGCCAAGTCCCCGGGACAGGGGGACCCGGGACTAGCGGGAGGGTGCTGTTCTTC

D: NA
V: TRBV7-2
size: few
J: TRBJ1-1
CDR3: CASSSLTTGNTEAFF
DNA: TGTGCCAGCAGTTCATTGACGACAGGGAACACTGAAGCTTTCTTT

D: TRBD1
V: TRBV6-5
size: many
J: TRBJ1-5
CDR3: CASSYSNRGNQPQHF
DNA: TGTGCCAGCAGTTACTCGAACAGGGGGAATCAGCCCCAGCATTTT

D: NA
V: TRBV5-1
size: many
J: TRBJ1-5
CDR3: CASSLGEGVQPQHF
DNA: TGCGCCAGCAGCTTGGGAGAGGGGGTTCAGCCCCAGCATTTT

D: NA
V: TRBV6-6
size: many
J: TRBJ1-5
CDR3: CASSYSGTLYSNQPQHF
DNA: TGTGCCAGCAGTTACTCGGGGACACTTTATAGCAATCAGCCCCAGCATTTT

D: NA
V: TRBV5-4
size: many
J: TRBJ2-6
CDR3: CASSDGGAKSSGANVLTF
DNA: TGTGCCAGCAGCGACGGCGGGGCAAAGAGCTCTGGGGCCAACGTCCTGACTTTC

D: NA
V: TRBV28
size: few
J: TRBJ2-7
CDR3: CASTSQKLVFYEQYF
DNA: TGTGCCAGCACTAGCCAAAAACTCGTGTTCTACGAGCAGTACTTC

D: NA
V: TRBV14
size: NA
J: TRBJ2-7
CDR3: CASSHLGRYEQYF
DNA: TGTGCCAGCAGCCACCTGGGGAGGTACGAGCAGTACTTC

D: NA
V: TRBV18
size: few
J: TRBJ1-5
CDR3: CASSSNSPATNQPQHF
DNA: TGTGCCAGCTCATCCAATTCGCCCGCGACAAATCAGCCCCAGCATTTT